This T cell receptor beta chain is drawn from a study of OX40 agonist ivuxolimab in advanced cancers. Trimming took off 3 bases at V and 0 bases at J, with 11 bases between the two ends. CDR1 is SGDLS and CDR2 is YYNGEE in the germline V gene. The CDR3 is 15 amino acids. Patients with autoimmune history or systemic immunosuppression were excluded. The study sampled blood at baseline, cycle 4 day 1, and cycle 7 day 1. On this clone: Its antigen remains unidentified.

The data were produced by immunoSEQ multiplex PCR, yet TCRdb's version contains in-frame clones alone and is incomplete. This table has about 12,000 clones, just under 75% appearing once. Findings of the study overall: Mean expanded clone counts were higher in CD8+ than CD4+ T cells. The antigens recognized by the expanded peripheral T cells, that is their antigen specificity, were not determined.

The origin of this receptor is an adult with an advanced solid tumor such as melanoma, head and neck, liver or kidney cancer. The specimen comprised CD4+ or CD8+ T cells sorted from blood, sampled in a trial of the OX40 agonist ivuxolimab. The rearrangement joins TRBV9 to TRBJ2-3; D is perhaps TRBD2 (5 bases). CDR3 DNA sequence: TGTGCCAGCAGCGAACACCGGACTAGCACAGATACGCAGTATTTT. It specifies CASSEHRTSTDTQYF.